Below, one T cell receptor beta chain is given with its context. Antigen unknown. RNA extraction gave at least 5.5 micrograms of total RNA per sample. Combining a sample-barcoded 5' primer with a J-beta primer mix, a second PCR ran for about 7 to 12 cycles. Template switching added a 12-random-nucleotide identifier to every cDNA molecule. TCRdb reprocessed the 5' RACE reads via MiXCR and lists one record per CDR3 protein. This table holds under 1 million distinct CDR3 sequences, around 42% found once. Germline V gene lookup returns CDR1 MNHEY and CDR2 SVGAGI. The CDR3 spans 15 residues. V lost 2 bases and J lost 6, with 15 bases in between. The sample comes from a study of blood T cells in healthy people across ages. Overall study findings and caveats: Strong correlation linked observed beta diversity and percent naive T cells. The authors considered diversity estimates from one million T cells to be underestimates.

The V call is TRBV6-5, the J call TRBJ2-3; D unclear. Material for sequencing was blood. The sequence was collected from a man between 60 and 75 years old in good health. This CDR3 reads CASSYQALTSDTQYF. Written as DNA, the CDR3 is TGTGCCAGCAGTTACCAGGCCCTGACGTCGGATACGCAGTATTTT.